The TCR beta chain described here comes from a study of human thymus T cells. Study-wide results and limits: Among thymic and blood repertoires, usage of V and J genes appeared biased.

A word on this clone: Its matching antigen is unknown.

The CDR3 contains 15 residues. V shed 6 bases and J shed 1 base, with 16 bases lying between them. Germline CDR1 is SGHDT and CDR2 is YYEEEE. Using immunoSEQ multiplex PCR, the repertoire was profiled, and TCRdb retains in-frame clones only, with some absent. The table shows about 43,000 clones, with 85% to 95% occurring only once. Half of the eight donors gave roughly 0.5-1 mL blood during surgery. No fixed cell number was used; all available blood leukocytes supplied DNA. V gene TRBV5-6 combines with J gene TRBJ1-1, with a weak D call TRBD1 (5 bases). This clonotype was obtained from a girl younger than two with a congenital heart defect but otherwise immunologically healthy. Sample: blood. The CDR3 DNA is TGTGCCAGCACCTCGGGGGGACCCCAGAACACTGAAGCTTTCTTT. Its protein is CASTSGGPQNTEAFF.